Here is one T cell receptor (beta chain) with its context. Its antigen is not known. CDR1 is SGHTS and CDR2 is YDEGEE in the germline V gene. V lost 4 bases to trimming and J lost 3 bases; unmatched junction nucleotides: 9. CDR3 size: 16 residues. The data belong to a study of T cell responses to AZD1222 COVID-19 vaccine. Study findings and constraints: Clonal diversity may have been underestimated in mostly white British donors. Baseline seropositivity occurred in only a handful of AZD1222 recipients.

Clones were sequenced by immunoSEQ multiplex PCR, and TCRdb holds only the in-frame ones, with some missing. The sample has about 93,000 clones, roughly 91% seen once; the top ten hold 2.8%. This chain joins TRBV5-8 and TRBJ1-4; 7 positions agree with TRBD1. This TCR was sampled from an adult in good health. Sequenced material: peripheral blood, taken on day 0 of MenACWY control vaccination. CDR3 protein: CASSNGTVGANEKLFF. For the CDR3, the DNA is TGTGCCAGCAGCAACGGGACAGTGGGCGCTAATGAAAAACTGTTTTTT.